A selection of T cell receptor beta chains follows, all from one sample in a study of T cells in Graves' hyperthyroidism and ophthalmopathy. One entry per CDR3 protein results from TCRdb running MiXCR on the multiplex PCR reads. The sample has some 560,000 distinct CDR3 sequences, 12% to 15% seen once. Sequences were obtained from blood. The receptors originated from a woman aged 40-49 years with Graves' hyperthyroidism. The CDR3 runs from the conserved cysteine through the conserved F or W. D genes are given only for firm matches. Size is omitted from some rows. Given values are once, few, many or a class for expanded clones.

d_gene	abundance	v_gene	j_gene	CDR3nt	CDR3aa
TRBD1	few	TRBV6-2/TRBV6-3	TRBJ2-2	TGTGCCAGCAGTTACCAGGGGGCTGCGAACACCGGGGAGCTGTTTTTT	CASSYQGAANTGELFF
NA	many	TRBV20-1	TRBJ1-1	TGCAGTGCTAGAGACAACCTCGGCACTGAAGCTTTCTTT	CSARDNLGTEAFF
NA	NA	TRBV6-1	TRBJ2-5	TGTGCCAGCAGTTCCGAGAGGACCCAGTACTTC	CASSSERTQYF
TRBD1	many	TRBV24-1	TRBJ2-7	TGTGCCACCAGTGATTTTACCGACAGGGGTTACGAGCAGTACTTC	CATSDFTDRGYEQYF
NA	many	TRBV20-1	TRBJ2-1	TGCAGTGCTAGCCCTAGCCGAAGCAACAATGAGCAGTTCTTC	CSASPSRSNNEQFF
NA	NA	TRBV12-3/TRBV12-4	TRBJ2-3	TGTGCCAGCAGTTGTGCGGGCGGGATTAAGACGGAAGATACGCAGTATTTT	CASSCAGGIKTEDTQYF
TRBD2	many	TRBV6-2/TRBV6-3	TRBJ2-7	TGTGCCAGCAGTTGGACTAGCGGGAGGTTGGTCGAGCAGTACTTC	CASSWTSGRLVEQYF
NA	NA	TRBV10-1	TRBJ2-4	TGCGCCAGCAGTGAGTCGGGGACCCTAGCCAAAAACATTCAGTACTTC	CASSESGTLAKNIQYF
TRBD1	many	TRBV7-9	TRBJ2-7	TGTGCCAGCAGCCCCGACAGGGGGTCCTACGAGCAGTACTTC	CASSPDRGSYEQYF
TRBD1	many	TRBV28	TRBJ2-5	TGTGCCAGCAGCCGGACAGGGGGCCAGGAGACCCAGTACTTC	CASSRTGGQETQYF
NA	many	TRBV12-3/TRBV12-4	TRBJ2-1	TGTGCCAGCAGCCGCTGGGATGTTAGCGATGAGCAGTTCTTC	CASSRWDVSDEQFF
NA	NA	TRBV19	TRBJ2-1	TGTGCCAGTAGTATGATGGCGGGGGCCCACAATGAGCAGTTCTTC	CASSMMAGAHNEQFF
TRBD2	many	TRBV27	TRBJ2-7	TGTGCCAGCTGGGTCGGCGGGAGGCCGATTTACGAGCAGTACTTC	CASWVGGRPIYEQYF
NA	many	TRBV12-3/TRBV12-4	TRBJ1-1	TGTGCCAGCAGTCTCCGAGCAGGTGGCGAAGCTTTCTTT	CASSLRAGGEAFF
TRBD1	NA	TRBV5-1	TRBJ2-2	TGCGCCAGCAGCTTGGTTTCTGGACAGGGTCCCTTATACCCGAACACCGGGGAGCTGTTTTTT	CASSLVSGQGPLYPNTGELFF
TRBD2	many	TRBV5-1	TRBJ2-7	TGCGCCAGCAGCTTAGTTAGCGGGATCGAGCAGTACTTC	CASSLVSGIEQYF
TRBD1	few	TRBV5-6	TRBJ1-2	TGTGCCAGCAGCTTGTGGGCTCCCGGACAGGCCCCTTTCGGCTATGGCTACACCTTC	CASSLWAPGQAPFGYGYTF
NA	NA	TRBV7-2	TRBJ2-7	TGTGCCAGCAGCTTATCGGCGTCGGAAACCTACGAGCAGTACTTC	CASSLSASETYEQYF
NA	many	TRBV30	TRBJ1-6	TGTGCCTGGAGCCGACAGGATAATTCACCCCTCCACTTT	CAWSRQDNSPLHF